These T cell receptor beta chains were read from a single sample in a study of CD8 T cells in ankylosing spondylitis. TCRdb reprocessed the 5' RACE reads via MiXCR and lists one record per CDR3 protein. The repertoire holds fewer than 500,000 distinct CDR3 sequences, 20% to 25% seen once, with around 17% in the top ten. The sample taken for sequencing was blood, either unsorted or a sorted T cell fraction (not recorded which). These receptors were obtained from a male donor with ankylosing spondylitis. CDR3s include the opening cysteine and the closing phenylalanine or tryptophan. The D gene is left open where the match is weak. Expanded clones get a size class; other rows say once, few or many, or leave the size out.

>TRBJ2-5|TRBV6-1|.|.
CASSPGTFQETQYF
TGTGCCAGCAGCCCCGGGACGTTCCAAGAGACCCAGTACTTC
>TRBJ2-7|TRBV9|.|TRBD2
CASSERGLPDEQYF
TGTGCCAGCAGCGAGCGGGGCCTCCCCGACGAGCAGTACTTC
>TRBJ1-6|TRBV7-3|.|TRBD1
CASRFRDRASPLHF
TGTGCCAGCAGGTTCCGGGACAGAGCTTCACCCCTCCACTTT
>TRBJ1-1|TRBV3-1|once|.
CASSGGGNTEAFF
TGTGCCAGCAGCGGCGGGGGGAACACTGAAGCTTTCTTT
>TRBJ1-5|TRBV2|few|.
CASRQINQPQHF
TGTGCCAGCCGCCAAATAAATCAGCCCCAGCATTTT
>TRBJ2-1|TRBV19|.|TRBD1
CASSRGRQGNYNEQFF
TGTGCCAGTAGTCGGGGACGACAGGGAAACTACAATGAGCAGTTCTTC
>TRBJ2-1|TRBV3-1|.|TRBD1
CASSQLTGGYNEQFF
TGTGCCAGCAGCCAATTAACAGGGGGTTACAATGAGCAGTTCTTC
>TRBJ2-3|TRBV5-1|.|.
CASSLAQQFADTQYF
TGCGCCAGCAGCTTGGCCCAGCAGTTCGCAGATACGCAGTATTTT
>TRBJ2-7|TRBV2|few|.
CASRKDGTYEQYF
TGTGCCAGCAGAAAGGACGGTACCTACGAGCAGTACTTC
>TRBJ2-3|TRBV9|few|.
CASSQQPTGTDTQYF
TGTGCCAGCAGCCAGCAACCGACCGGCACAGATACGCAGTATTTT
>TRBJ2-3|TRBV13|.|TRBD2
CASSVGLPEDTQYF
TGTGCCAGCAGCGTGGGACTACCGGAGGATACGCAGTATTTT
>TRBJ1-2|TRBV6-1|.|TRBD1
CASRRTGIYGYTF
TGTGCCAGCAGAAGGACAGGGATCTATGGCTACACCTTC
>TRBJ1-1|TRBV5-1|.|.
CASSLAGEDTEAFF
TGCGCCAGCAGCTTGGCCGGCGAGGACACTGAAGCTTTCTTT
>TRBJ1-1|TRBV6-5|.|.
CASSYSRRGDTEAFF
TGTGCCAGCAGTTACTCGAGACGGGGCGACACTGAAGCTTTCTTT
>TRBJ2-4|TRBV12-3/TRBV12-4|few|.
CASSKGVVSKNIQYF
TGTGCCAGCAGCAAGGGGGTAGTATCCAAAAACATTCAGTACTTC
>TRBJ2-3|TRBV11-3|.|TRBD1
CASSPGQGRTDTQYF
TGTGCCAGCAGCCCCGGACAGGGGAGGACAGATACGCAGTATTTT
>TRBJ2-7|TRBV20-1|.|TRBD1
CSARDRGHYYEQYF
TGCAGTGCTAGAGACAGGGGGCACTACTACGAGCAGTACTTC
>TRBJ2-1|TRBV7-8|few|TRBD1
CASSSRPGTGGDEQFF
TGTGCCAGCAGCTCCCGCCCCGGGACAGGTGGCGATGAGCAGTTCTTC
>TRBJ2-3|TRBV30|few|.
CAWSVLSLRGDTQYF
TGTGCCTGGAGTGTACTCTCCCTTCGGGGAGATACGCAGTATTTT
>TRBJ1-2|TRBV28|.|.
CASSYGLNYGYTF
TGTGCCAGCAGCTACGGACTTAACTATGGCTACACCTTC
>TRBJ1-4|TRBV6-1|.|TRBD1
CASSEPPGQGSEKLFF
TGTGCCAGCAGTGAACCTCCGGGACAGGGCTCTGAAAAGCTGTTTTTT
>TRBJ2-7|TRBV18|.|.
CASSPATGYEQYF
TGTGCCAGCTCACCAGCAACAGGCTACGAGCAGTACTTC
>TRBJ2-1|TRBV6-5|many|TRBD1
CASSYSGQYNEQFF
TGTGCCAGCAGTTACTCGGGACAGTACAATGAGCAGTTCTTC
>TRBJ2-6|TRBV21-1|.|.
CASSKALWDSLKGSGANVLTF
TGTGCCAGCAGCAAAGCGCTTTGGGACAGCTTAAAAGGGTCTGGGGCCAACGTCCTGACTTTC
>TRBJ2-3|TRBV19|few|.
CASGEGLYADTQYF
TGTGCCAGTGGGGAAGGATTATACGCAGATACGCAGTATTTT
>TRBJ1-1|TRBV11-2|.|.
CASSFHGVDTEAFF
TGTGCCAGCAGCTTTCATGGGGTGGACACTGAAGCTTTCTTT
>TRBJ2-3|TRBV6-1|.|.
CASTQAASTDTQYF
TGTGCCAGTACCCAAGCGGCTAGCACAGATACGCAGTATTTT
>TRBJ2-3|TRBV10-1|once|.
CASSESSLSDTQYF
TGCGCCAGCAGTGAGTCATCATTATCCGATACGCAGTATTTT
>TRBJ2-3|TRBV18|few|.
CASSPMHADTQYF
TGTGCCAGCTCACCCATGCACGCAGATACGCAGTATTTT
>TRBJ2-2|TRBV20-1|.|.
CSARSRVLASGELFF
TGCAGTGCTAGGTCCCGGGTCCTCGCTTCCGGGGAGCTGTTTTTT
>TRBJ1-1|TRBV20-1|.|TRBD1
CSGPGQAALEAFF
TGCAGTGGACCGGGACAGGCCGCACTGGAGGCTTTCTTT
>TRBJ2-7|TRBV6-1|.|.
CASSSPRGYEQYF
TGTGCCAGCAGTAGTCCAAGGGGGTACGAGCAGTACTTC
>TRBJ2-5|TRBV20-1|.|TRBD1
CSARWTGGIGTQYF
TGCAGTGCGAGATGGACAGGGGGCATAGGGACCCAGTACTTC
>TRBJ2-5|TRBV5-5|.|TRBD2
CASSGRTGGSGETQYF
TGTGCCAGCAGCGGCCGGACTGGCGGGAGTGGAGAGACCCAGTACTTC
>TRBJ1-5|TRBV28|few|TRBD1
CASRLRGTGYSNQPQHF
TGTGCCAGCAGGTTGAGGGGGACAGGGTATAGCAATCAGCCCCAGCATTTT
>TRBJ1-4|TRBV12-3/TRBV12-4|.|.
CASSFGQGGKLFF
TGTGCCAGCAGCTTCGGTCAGGGTGGAAAACTGTTTTTT
>TRBJ2-7|TRBV3-1|.|.
CASSLTSQGSDEQCF
TGTGCCAGCAGCCTGACTAGCCAGGGGAGTGACGAGCAGTGCTTC
>TRBJ2-3|TRBV20-1|many|TRBD2
CSATPGLVLSDTQYF
TGCAGTGCTACCCCGGGACTAGTGTTGTCAGATACGCAGTATTTT
>TRBJ1-2|TRBV11-3|.|.
CASRIGPNYGYTF
TGTGCCAGCAGGATAGGACCTAACTATGGCTACACCTTC
>TRBJ2-1|TRBV7-7|.|.
CASSRQGGPLSYNEQFF
TGTGCCAGCAGCCGCCAAGGGGGGCCACTCTCCTACAATGAGCAGTTCTTC
>TRBJ1-4|TRBV20-1|few|.
CSARRVPGEKLFF
TGCAGTGCCCGAAGGGTGCCGGGTGAAAAACTGTTTTTT
>TRBJ2-7|TRBV28|.|TRBD2
CASTLLAGGVREQYF
TGTGCCAGCACCCTACTAGCGGGAGGGGTTAGGGAGCAGTACTTC
>TRBJ1-5|TRBV18|few|.
CASSPRGGTEPQHF
TGTGCCAGCTCACCACGCGGGGGAACGGAGCCCCAGCATTTT
>TRBJ2-7|TRBV5-1|.|.
CASSRIQEGYEQYF
TGCGCCAGCAGCCGTATACAGGAAGGCTACGAGCAGTACTTC
>TRBJ2-3|TRBV27|.|TRBD2
CASIGRLAGPDTQYF
TGTGCCAGCATCGGAAGACTAGCGGGGCCAGATACGCAGTATTTT
>TRBJ2-3|TRBV20-1|once|.
CSAYRNTQYF
TGCAGTGCGTACAGAAATACGCAGTATTTT
>TRBJ2-1|TRBV11-2|.|.
CASSLEPGGWGGRSYNEQFF
TGTGCCAGCAGCTTAGAGCCAGGGGGCTGGGGCGGGAGGTCCTACAATGAGCAGTTCTTC